This T cell receptor (beta chain) was captured by sequencing in a study of blood T cells in healthy people across ages (dated by TCRdb to the mid-2010s). With regard to the full study: In model experiments, roughly one uniquely barcoded TCR beta cDNA molecule per two T cells was captured by template switching. Age-related changes in TCR beta repertoire diversity were measured in the study by deep sequencing normalized with unique cDNA molecular identifiers. Four age groups were formed from the donors: young (average approximately 16 years), middle-aged (approximately 39), aged (62) and long-lived (more than 75). To avoid experimental bias, donors of different ages were distributed randomly across sequencing lanes. For two donors (one aged 18 to 30 and one aged 80 or older), the study analyzed two additional independent replicas of 1 million unique cDNA reads from the same blood draw.

Library preparation employed 5' RACE. The second PCR ran for roughly 7 to 12 cycles and used a J-beta primer mix along with a sample-barcoded 5' primer. A template-switch 5' adaptor carrying 12 random nucleotides introduced a unique molecular identifier onto each TCR beta cDNA molecule. Each sample yielded at least 2.5 million CDR3-containing paired-end reads. All of the RNA was converted into first-strand cDNA using the Mint cDNA synthesis kit, with a TRBC-specific oligonucleotide serving as the primer. Following uracil-DNA glycosylase treatment, all cDNA underwent a first 18-cycle PCR with the universal primers M1SS and BC2_uni_R. The authors processed their data as follows. For normalization, 1 million high-quality reads were randomly selected from each sample, with every read carrying a distinct molecular identifier. Reads sharing molecular identifiers were discarded rather than binned into consensus sequences. MiTCR, set to a Q25 quality threshold and the strictest error-elimination algorithm, was used for CDR3 identification, clonotype clustering and error correction. A nonparametric unseen species model with Euler transformation was used to estimate lower-bound total TCR beta diversity. TCRdb trimmed public reads at Q25 via fastp, called clones via MiXCR and kept in-frame beta chains. Rows merge per CDR3 protein into single entries with the most common DNA and genes. TCRdb's processing, not the authors' own work, is the source of the V and J calls. In all, the sample holds approximately 2,000,000 distinct CDR3 sequences, and around 40% of those were seen once. The ten largest make up 23% of the sample.

From a lookup of the germline V gene, CDR1 and CDR2 are LGHNA and YNFKEQ. The CDR3 measures 17 amino acids from cysteine to phenylalanine. Only the CDR3 DNA stays, 51 bases, in frame from base 1. Trimming costs V 0 bases and J 4 bases, and their ends lie 18 bases apart. This clonotype was found a few times. Its recognized antigen is unknown. Base qualities are not recorded, but no much larger clone differs from it by a single base. The paper as a whole reports these results and caveats: Compared with the aged group, more naive CD4+ T cells, fewer expanded clones and increased TCR diversity were shown by the long-lived group, suggesting age selection. Estimates of total diversity based on one million sequenced T cells were regarded as lower bounds and as underestimates. Bulk unsorted PBMC profiling prevented conclusive comparison of naive and antigen-experienced compartments. As age increased, observed TCR beta diversity per million T cells dropped in a roughly linear way, and a significant reduction was already evident by age 40. The CMV infection status of donors was not known, potentially confounding age-related changes in expanded clonotypes. A strong correlation was found between observed TCR beta diversity and the percentage of naive T cells measured by flow cytometry.

Systemically healthy Caucasian individuals from Russia, about 38 in total and aged about 6 to 95 years, were included as donors. About 10 milliliters of peripheral blood were collected from each donor into EDTA-treated Vacutainer tubes. PBMCs were isolated by Ficoll-Paque density-gradient centrifugation, with at least 6 million obtained per sample. Trizol reagent was used to extract total RNA from the PBMCs, yielding at least 6 micrograms per sample. For every donor, an aliquot of PBMCs went through flow cytometry to measure the percentages of naive CD45RAhigh/CD27high T cells. This chain is built from TRBV4-2 and TRBJ1-1, with the D gene uncertain. Material for sequencing was blood. The TCR was taken from a human donor in good health. The encoded CDR3 is CASSQDIGVGLRTEAFF. The DNA sequence is given as TGTGCCAGCAGCCAAGATATCGGGGTTGGCCTCCGCACTGAAGCTTTCTTT.